Below are 8 T cell receptor beta chains sequenced from a single sample in a study of T cell responses to AZD1222 COVID-19 vaccine. The method was immunoSEQ multiplex PCR; TCRdb's version includes in-frame clones alone and lacks a portion of them. The sample lists approximately 99,000 clones, 70% to 90% occurring once. This sample comprised peripheral blood, obtained on day 0 of AZD1222 vaccination. These receptors were obtained from an adult in good health.

V gene TRBV5-5 combines with J gene TRBJ2-5, with 12 bases aligning to TRBD1. Trimming at V came to 6 bases and at J to 5 bases, leaving 8 bases not matched to a gene. The germline V gene encodes CDR1 SGHKS and CDR2 YYEKEE (reference sequence). This CDR3 is built from 15 residues. DNA for the CDR3: TGTGCCAGCAACTCTGGGGACAGGGGGCGCGAGACCCAGTACTTC. It encodes CASNSGDRGRETQYF.

This chain links TRBV7-2 with TRBJ2-7; D unclear. Germline CDR1 reads SGHTA; CDR2 reads FQGNSA. The CDR3 contains 14 residues. V lost 3 bases and J 0 bases, leaving 9 bases between the germline ends. The CDR3 protein is CASSFQPSSYEQYV. The CDR3 coding sequence is TGTGCCAGCAGCTTCCAGCCCTCCTCCTACGAGCAGTACGTC.

The rearrangement links TRBV27 to TRBJ2-6; D may correspond to TRBD1 or TRBD2 (6 bases each). CDR3 length equals 16 residues. The germline CDR1 and CDR2 sequences are MNHEY and SMNVEV (reference sequence). The ends were cut back, 5 bases at V and 2 bases at J, with 13 bases in the middle. CDR3 sequence reads: CASSLSRGPGANVLTF. Written as DNA, the CDR3 is TGTGCCAGCAGTCTGTCCCGGGGGCCTGGGGCCAACGTCCTGACTTTC.

This rearrangement joins TRBV10-1 to TRBJ2-7; the match to TRBD2 covers 9 bases. The CDR3 totals 11 residues. V lost 10 bases and J lost 12; bases outside the gene matches: 10. CDR1 is WNHNN and CDR2 is SYGVQD in the germline V gene (reference sequence). The CDR3 nucleotides read TGCGCCACTAAATTTAGCGGGAGCGGGTACGTC. Its protein is CATKFSGSGYV.

V is TRBV5-8 and J is TRBJ1-2; a possible D gene is TRBD1 (6 bases). The CDR3 loop spans 16 amino acids. CDR1 and CDR2 from the germline V gene are SGHTS and YDEGEE. With 0 bases removed from V and 0 bases from J, the gap between germline ends came to 12 bases. In nucleotides, the CDR3 is TGTGCCAGCAGCTTGGCGCGGGGGGCGGCTAACTATGGCTACACCTTC. Its translation is CASSLARGAANYGYTF.

The chain is built from TRBV11-3 and TRBJ2-3; D is unresolved. Germline-derived CDR1 and CDR2 are SGHNT and YENEEA. The V end was cut by 2 bases, the J end by 2 bases, with 8 bases between. The CDR3 totals 14 residues. The CDR3 reads CASSLRANTDTQYF. The CDR3 DNA reads TGTGCCAGCAGCTTAAGAGCGAACACAGATACGCAGTATTTT.

This chain connects TRBV14 to TRBJ2-1; no reliable D call. CDR3 length equals 13 residues. V lost 4 bases, J lost 6 bases, and 10 bases lay in between. Germline CDR1 SGHDN, CDR2 FVKESK. As DNA, the CDR3 is TGTGCCAGCAGCCTAGGTGGCCTCAATGAGCAGTTCTTC. Its protein product is CASSLGGLNEQFF.

The V call is TRBV27, the J call TRBJ2-7; D gene uncertain. Germline V gene lookup returns CDR1 MNHEY and CDR2 SMNVEV (reference sequence). Trimming removed 0 bases at V and 7 bases at J, with 10 bases between. This CDR3 has 13 residues. CDR3 sequence (DNA): TGTGCCAGCAGTTTATCGGTAACAGCAGAGCAGTACTTC. Translated, it gives CASSLSVTAEQYF.